Here is one T cell receptor (beta chain) with its context. The antigen is not known. The length of the CDR3 is 14 residues. V lost 7 bases and J 9 bases, leaving 21 bases between the germline ends. The V gene's germline CDR1 is MNHEY and CDR2 SMNVEV (reference sequence). The data belong to a study of T cell responses to AZD1222 COVID-19 vaccine. Study-wide results and caveats: Spike was spanned by vaccine-associated CD4 TCRs, with dominance at 160-218 and 743-854. Clonal diversity was possibly underestimated, and the donors were mostly white British, with more females.

TCRdb's table, derived via immunoSEQ multiplex PCR, lists solely in-frame clones and lacks some. The sample lists some 180,000 clones; 85% to 95% were seen once. This sequence was found in an adult who received the MenACWY meningococcal vaccine as a control. The V and J genes are TRBV27 and TRBJ2-5; TRBD2 might be the D (6 bases). The starting material was peripheral blood, obtained 28 days after the second dose of the MenACWY control vaccine. CDR3 loop: CASTPGSGPGAQYF. The CDR3 DNA reads as TGTGCCAGCACCCCCGGAAGCGGACCGGGGGCCCAGTACTTC.